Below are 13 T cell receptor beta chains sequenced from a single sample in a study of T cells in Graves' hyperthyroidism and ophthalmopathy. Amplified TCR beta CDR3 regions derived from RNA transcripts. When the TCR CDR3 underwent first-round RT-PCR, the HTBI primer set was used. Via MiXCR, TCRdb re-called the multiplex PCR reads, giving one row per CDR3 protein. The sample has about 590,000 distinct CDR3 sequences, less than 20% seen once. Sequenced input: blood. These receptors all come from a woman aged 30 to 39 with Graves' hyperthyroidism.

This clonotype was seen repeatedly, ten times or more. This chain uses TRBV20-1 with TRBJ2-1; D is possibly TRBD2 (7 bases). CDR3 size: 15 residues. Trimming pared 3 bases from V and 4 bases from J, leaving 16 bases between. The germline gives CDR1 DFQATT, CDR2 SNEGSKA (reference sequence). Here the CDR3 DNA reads TGCAGTGCTAGCGGGGGGCTAGCGGTATACAATGAGCAGTTCTTC. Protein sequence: CSASGGLAVYNEQFF.

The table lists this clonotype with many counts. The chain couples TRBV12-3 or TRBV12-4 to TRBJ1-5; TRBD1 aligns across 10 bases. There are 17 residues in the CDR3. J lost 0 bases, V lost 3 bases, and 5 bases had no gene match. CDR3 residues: CASSFGTGDNSNQPQHF. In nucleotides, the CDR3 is TGTGCCAGCAGTTTCGGGACAGGGGATAATAGCAATCAGCCCCAGCATTTT.

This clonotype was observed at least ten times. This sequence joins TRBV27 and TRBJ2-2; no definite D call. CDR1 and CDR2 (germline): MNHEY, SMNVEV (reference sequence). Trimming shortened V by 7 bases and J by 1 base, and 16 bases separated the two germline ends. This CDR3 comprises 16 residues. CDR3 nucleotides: TGTGCCAGCAAAAGGTCTGCAGACCGGAACACCGGGGAGCTGTTTTTT. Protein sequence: CASKRSADRNTGELFF.

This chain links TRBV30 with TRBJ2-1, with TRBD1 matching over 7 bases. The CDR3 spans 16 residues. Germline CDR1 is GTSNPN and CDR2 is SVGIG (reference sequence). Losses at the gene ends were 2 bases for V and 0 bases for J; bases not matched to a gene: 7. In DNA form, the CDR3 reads TGTGCCTGGAGTACGGGACAGCCAAACTCCTACAATGAGCAGTTCTTC. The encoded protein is CAWSTGQPNSYNEQFF.

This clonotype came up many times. The CDR3, as DNA: TGTGCCAGCAGCCGCGGGACAGGGCCTACCTACGAGCAGTACTTC. Encoded protein: CASSRGTGPTYEQYF. The J gene is TRBJ2-7, the V gene TRBV12-3 or TRBV12-4; 9 bases align to TRBD1. With V trimmed by 6 bases and J by 2 bases, 8 bases remained unmatched. This CDR3 is built from 15 residues.

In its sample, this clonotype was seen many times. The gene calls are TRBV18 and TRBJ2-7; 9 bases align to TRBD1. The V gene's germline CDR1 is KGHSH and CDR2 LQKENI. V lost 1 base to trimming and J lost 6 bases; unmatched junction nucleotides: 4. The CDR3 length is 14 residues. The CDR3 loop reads CASSPRDRAAEQYF. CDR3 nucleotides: TGTGCCAGCTCACCACGGGACAGGGCTGCCGAGCAGTACTTC.

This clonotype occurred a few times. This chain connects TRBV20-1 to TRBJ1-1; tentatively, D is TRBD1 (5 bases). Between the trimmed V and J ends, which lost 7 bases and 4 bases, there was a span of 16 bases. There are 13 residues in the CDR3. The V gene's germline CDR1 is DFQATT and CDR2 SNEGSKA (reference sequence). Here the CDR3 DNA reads TGCAGTGGCAGGCTGGGACCGAGCACTGAAGCTTTCTTT. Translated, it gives CSGRLGPSTEAFF.

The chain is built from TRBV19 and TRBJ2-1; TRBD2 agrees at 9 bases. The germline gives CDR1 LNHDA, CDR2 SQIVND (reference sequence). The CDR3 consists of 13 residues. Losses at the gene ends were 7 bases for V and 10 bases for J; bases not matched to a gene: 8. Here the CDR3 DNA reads TGTGCCAGTACCAAAGCGGGAGGTCGAGAGCAGTTCTTC. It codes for CASTKAGGREQFF.

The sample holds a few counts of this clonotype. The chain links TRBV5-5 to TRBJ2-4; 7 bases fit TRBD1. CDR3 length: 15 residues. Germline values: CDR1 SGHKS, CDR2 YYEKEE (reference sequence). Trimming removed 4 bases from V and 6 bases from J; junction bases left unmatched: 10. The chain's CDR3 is CASSPSRGWGNIQYF. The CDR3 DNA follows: TGTGCCAGCAGCCCCTCCAGGGGGTGGGGAAACATTCAGTACTTC.

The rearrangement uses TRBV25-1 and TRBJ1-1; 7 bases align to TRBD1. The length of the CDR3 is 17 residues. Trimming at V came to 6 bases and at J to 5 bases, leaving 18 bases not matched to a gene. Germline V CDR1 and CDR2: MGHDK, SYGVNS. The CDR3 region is CASRGERLTGSGTEAFF. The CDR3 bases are TGTGCCAGCAGGGGGGAGAGGCTGACAGGGTCCGGAACTGAAGCTTTCTTT.

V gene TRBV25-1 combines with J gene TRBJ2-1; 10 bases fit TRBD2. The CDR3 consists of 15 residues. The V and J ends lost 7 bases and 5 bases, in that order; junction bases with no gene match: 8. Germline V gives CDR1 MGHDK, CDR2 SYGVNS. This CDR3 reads CASTAPLAGDNEQFF. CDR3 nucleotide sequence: TGTGCCAGCACCGCACCCCTAGCGGGAGACAATGAGCAGTTCTTC.

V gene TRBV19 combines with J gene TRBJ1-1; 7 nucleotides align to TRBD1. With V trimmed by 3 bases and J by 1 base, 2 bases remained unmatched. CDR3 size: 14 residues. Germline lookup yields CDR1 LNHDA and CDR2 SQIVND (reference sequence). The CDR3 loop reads CASSIDRENTEAFF. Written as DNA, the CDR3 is TGTGCCAGTAGTATCGACAGGGAGAACACTGAAGCTTTCTTT.

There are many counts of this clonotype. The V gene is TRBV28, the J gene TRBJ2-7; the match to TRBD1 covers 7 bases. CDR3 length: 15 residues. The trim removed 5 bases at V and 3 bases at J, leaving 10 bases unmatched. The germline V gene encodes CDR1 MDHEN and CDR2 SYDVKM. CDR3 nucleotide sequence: TGTGCCAGCAGTATAAGACAGGGAATGCACTACGAGCAGTACTTC. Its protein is CASSIRQGMHYEQYF.